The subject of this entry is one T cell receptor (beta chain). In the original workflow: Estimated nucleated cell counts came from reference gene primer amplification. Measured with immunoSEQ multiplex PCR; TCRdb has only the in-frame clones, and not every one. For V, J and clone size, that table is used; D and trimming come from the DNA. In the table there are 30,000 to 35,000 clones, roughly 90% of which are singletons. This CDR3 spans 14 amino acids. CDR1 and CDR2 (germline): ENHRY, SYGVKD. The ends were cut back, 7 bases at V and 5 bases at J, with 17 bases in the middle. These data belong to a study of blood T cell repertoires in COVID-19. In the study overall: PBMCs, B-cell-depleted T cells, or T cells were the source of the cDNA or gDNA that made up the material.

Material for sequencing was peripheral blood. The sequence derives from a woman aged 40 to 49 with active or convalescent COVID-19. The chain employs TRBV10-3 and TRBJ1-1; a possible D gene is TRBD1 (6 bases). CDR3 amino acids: CAINGGGAWTEAFF. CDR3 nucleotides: TGTGCCATCAATGGGGGGGGCGCTTGGACTGAAGCTTTCTTT.